The 8 T cell receptor beta chains reported below all come from one sample, sequenced in a study of cytomegalovirus exposure and HLA in healthy donors. Researchers ran the PCR with 60 Vbeta and 13 Jbeta primers. Repertoires were generated with immunoSEQ multiplex PCR, while TCRdb's copy carries only in-frame clones and drops some. The table shows approximately 150,000 clones, with roughly 80% occurring only once. Specimen: PBMCs. The receptor source for this set is a boy aged 2 to 10 in good health and CMV-seronegative.

This chain links TRBV7-6 with TRBJ2-2; 9 positions agree with TRBD1. Germline CDR1 is SGHVS and CDR2 is FNYEAQ. The CDR3 extends over 18 amino acids. V lost 4 bases, J lost 2 bases, and 11 bases stayed unmatched. The CDR3 here is CASSSGTGSGLNTGELFF. The CDR3 DNA reads TGTGCCAGCAGCTCCGGGACAGGGTCTGGACTAAACACCGGGGAGCTGTTTTTT.

CDR3: CASRRVSDEKLFF. The CDR3 DNA sequence: TGTGCCAGCCGCAGGGTTTCAGATGAAAAACTGTTTTTT. The chain carries TRBV28 and TRBJ1-4, with D perhaps TRBD1 (5 bases). Germline V gene sequence: CDR1 MDHEN, CDR2 SYDVKM. Trimming took 8 bases from V and 6 from J, leaving 13 bases between them. This CDR3 region has 13 residues.

This chain joins TRBV7-9 and TRBJ2-1, with 7 bases identical to TRBD2. V lost 4 bases, J lost 5 bases, and 8 bases stayed unmatched. This CDR3 comprises 15 residues. Per germline, CDR1 SEHNR and CDR2 FQNEAQ (reference sequence). The CDR3 nucleotides read TGTGCCAGCAGCTCCCGGGAAAGCGGGGACAATGAGCAGTTCTTC. Its protein product is CASSSRESGDNEQFF.

This rearrangement joins TRBV6-1 to TRBJ2-7, with D tentatively TRBD1 (6 bases). The V end was cut by 8 bases, the J end by 13 bases, with 18 bases between. Germline V gene sequence: CDR1 MNHNS, CDR2 SASEGT. This CDR3 region has 11 residues. In DNA form, the CDR3 reads TGTGCCAGCGGGAGCCAGGGGCTTCCATACTTC. The encoded protein is CASGSQGLPYF.

V usage is TRBV25-1 and J usage is TRBJ1-2; TRBD1 matches at 11 bases. This CDR3 has 14 residues. Per the germline V gene, CDR1 is MGHDK and CDR2 is SYGVNS. Germline trimming cut 6 bases from V and 10 bases from J; bases unmatched to any gene: 10. The CDR3 DNA sequence: TGTGCCAGCAGAGAACTGGGACAGGGGGGAGACTACACCTTC. Its protein is CASRELGQGGDYTF.

V and J are TRBV2 and TRBJ2-3; 7 nucleotides align to TRBD2. Germline V lookup: CDR1 SNHLY, CDR2 FYNNEI. The CDR3 is 16 residues long. With V trimmed by 4 bases and J by 4 bases, 11 bases remained unmatched. The CDR3 region has the DNA TGTGCCAGCAGTGGTTGGATAGCGGGTATATCAGATACGCAGTATTTT. Translation: CASSGWIAGISDTQYF.

The chain uses TRBV11-2 and TRBJ2-7; no reliable D call. V was clipped by 5 bases and J by 6 bases, with 11 bases between them. Germline CDR1 SGHAT, CDR2 FQNNGV. CDR3 length: 12 residues. The CDR3 protein is CASSQSSTEQYF. The CDR3 DNA reads as TGTGCCAGCAGCCAGTCTAGTACCGAGCAGTACTTC.

This clone was seen once. The chain has TRBV7-9 and TRBJ1-5; a possible D gene is TRBD1 (5 bases). The V gene's germline CDR1 is SEHNR and CDR2 FQNEAQ (reference sequence). Trimming took 1 base from V and 8 from J, leaving 9 bases between them. The CDR3 is 13 amino acids. In DNA form, the CDR3 reads TGTGCCAGCAGCTTAGGGGGCTTAGAGCCCCAGCATTTT. Its translation: CASSLGGLEPQHF.